A selection of T cell receptor beta chains follows, all from one sample in a study of T cells in localized non-small cell lung cancer. Some clones are missing from TCRdb's copy, which holds only in-frame ones; the method was immunoSEQ multiplex PCR. There are roughly 21,000 clones in the sample; roughly 90% occur only once, and 25% to 30% lies in the top ten. Specimen: peripheral blood mononuclear cells, collected before any cancer treatment. Receptors originate from a male donor at least 60 years old with stage II lung adenocarcinoma. The CDR3 runs from the conserved cysteine through the conserved F or W. A D gene is named only where the DNA matches it firmly. The size entry is marked missing in some rows and otherwise reads once, few, many or a size class.

-	TRBJ2-3	TRBV6-1	-	CASSERGDTQYF	TGTGCCAGCAGTGAACGAGGAGATACGCAGTATTTT
-	TRBJ2-7	TRBV28	-	CASSSTGKSLNF	TGTGCCAGCAGCTCGACAGGTAAATCATTGAACTTC
-	TRBJ2-2	TRBV11-3	TRBD2	CASSLGLAGGAGELFF	TGTGCCAGCAGCTTGGGACTAGCGGGAGGTGCCGGGGAGCTGTTTTTT
-	TRBJ2-7	TRBV5-4	-	CASSLSPGSYEQYF	TGTGCCAGCAGCTTATCTCCAGGCTCCTACGAGCAGTACTTC
-	TRBJ2-1	TRBV4-1	TRBD2	CASSSTSGGLSSYNEQFF	TGCGCCAGCAGCTCGACTAGCGGGGGATTGAGCTCCTACAATGAGCAGTTCTTC
-	TRBJ1-4	TRBV9	-	CASSVSSAGTQGRAFELFF	TGTGCCAGCAGCGTATCCTCGGCGGGGACACAGGGTAGGGCCTTTGAACTGTTTTTT
-	TRBJ2-3	TRBV5-1	-	CASSNDARSDTQYF	TGCGCCAGCAGCAACGATGCACGCTCAGATACGCAGTATTTT
once	TRBJ2-3	TRBV4-1	TRBD1	CASSQDIRTGSPQVSRDTQYF	TGCGCCAGCAGCCAAGATATCAGGACAGGGTCTCCGCAGGTTTCAAGAGATACGCAGTATTTT
-	TRBJ2-7	TRBV27	-	CASSIGTRYEQYF	TGTGCCAGCAGTATAGGGACTCGTTACGAGCAGTACTTC
-	TRBJ1-5	TRBV19	TRBD1	CASKRGPVVNQPQHF	TGTGCCAGTAAGAGGGGGCCGGTTGTCAATCAGCCCCAGCATTTT
-	TRBJ1-4	TRBV18	-	CASHGATNEKLFF	TGTGCCAGCCATGGGGCGACTAATGAAAAACTGTTTTTT
-	TRBJ2-3	TRBV19	-	CASSPERGGTQYF	TGTGCCAGTAGTCCCGAGAGGGGGGGTACGCAGTATTTT
-	TRBJ2-4	TRBV28	-	CASSSRAWDSKNIQYF	TGTGCCAGCAGTTCTAGGGCATGGGACTCCAAAAACATTCAGTACTTC
once	TRBJ2-5	TRBV28	TRBD2	CASSRTSGSRETQYF	TGTGCCAGCAGTCGGACTAGCGGGAGTAGAGAGACCCAGTACTTC
-	TRBJ2-7	TRBV6-5	TRBD2	CASSGTSRYEQYF	TGTGCCAGCAGTGGGACTAGCAGATACGAGCAGTACTTC
-	TRBJ1-1	TRBV28	-	CASSSLLLINTEAFF	TGTGCCAGCAGTTCCTTACTACTGATTAACACTGAAGCTTTCTTT
-	TRBJ2-3	TRBV7-9	TRBD2	CASRGRLAAFTDTQYF	TGTGCCAGCAGGGGGCGACTAGCGGCCTTCACAGATACGCAGTATTTT
-	TRBJ2-4	TRBV25-1	-	CASSGRGTVAKNIQYF	TGTGCCAGCAGTGGCAGGGGTACGGTAGCCAAAAACATTCAGTACTTC
-	TRBJ1-1	TRBV4-2	-	CASSQGQRMNTEAFF	TGTGCCAGCAGCCAAGGGCAGCGGATGAACACTGAAGCTTTCTTT
-	TRBJ2-7	TRBV13	-	CASSLEGPTMPYEQYF	TGTGCCAGCAGCTTAGAAGGCCCCACCATGCCCTACGAGCAGTACTTC
-	TRBJ2-1	TRBV7-9	TRBD2	CASSLGLAGGTEQFF	TGTGCCAGCAGCCTCGGACTAGCGGGAGGGACTGAGCAGTTCTTC
-	TRBJ2-7	TRBV28	-	CASRAGSSYEQYF	TGTGCCAGCAGGGCGGGTAGTTCCTACGAGCAGTACTTC
-	TRBJ1-5	TRBV6-5	TRBD1	CASRRGQPGPQHF	TGTGCCAGCAGGAGGGGGCAACCAGGGCCCCAGCATTTT
-	TRBJ1-4	TRBV27	TRBD1	CASSLLRQGTNEKLFF	TGTGCCAGCAGTTTATTACGACAGGGCACTAATGAAAAACTGTTTTTT
-	TRBJ2-3	TRBV2	-	CASSPLADTQYF	TGTGCCAGCAGTCCTTTAGCGGATACGCAGTATTTT
-	TRBJ2-7	TRBV6-5	TRBD2	CASSYRAGEAYEQYF	TGTGCCAGCAGTTACAGAGCGGGAGAGGCCTACGAGCAGTACTTC
-	TRBJ2-7	TRBV2	-	CASSSGAFSYEQYF	TGTGCCAGCAGCTCGGGGGCTTTTTCCTACGAGCAGTACTTC
-	TRBJ2-1	TRBV10-3	-	CAISESGLGGHNEQFF	TGTGCCATCAGTGAGTCGGGGCTAGGGGGTCACAATGAGCAGTTCTTC
-	TRBJ2-7	TRBV6-6	-	CASSYRQALWVQQYF	TGTGCCAGCAGTTACCGCCAAGCCTTGTGGGTACAGCAGTACTTC
-	TRBJ1-5	TRBV28	-	CASRNTGFSNQPQHF	TGTGCCAGCAGGAATACAGGGTTTAGCAATCAGCCCCAGCATTTT
-	TRBJ1-3	TRBV5-6	-	CASSLVTRGGSGNTIYF	TGTGCCAGCAGCTTGGTCACCCGGGGAGGGTCTGGAAACACCATATATTTT
-	TRBJ2-7	TRBV6-1	-	CAIYRVFSRGEQYF	TGTGCCATATACAGGGTTTTTTCCCGGGGCGAGCAGTACTTC
-	TRBJ2-1	TRBV18	-	CASSPGPGGGSSYNEQFF	TGTGCCAGCTCACCAGGGCCTGGGGGAGGTAGCTCCTACAATGAGCAGTTCTTC
once	TRBJ1-1	TRBV19	-	CASSVGGRTEAFF	TGTGCCAGTAGCGTTGGGGGGCGTACTGAAGCTTTCTTT
-	TRBJ2-1	TRBV9	TRBD2	CASSVGASGYNEQFF	TGTGCCAGCAGCGTAGGGGCTAGCGGATACAATGAGCAGTTCTTC
-	TRBJ2-3	TRBV15	-	CATTDEGTDTQYF	TGTGCCACCACGGACGAAGGGACAGATACGCAGTATTTT
-	TRBJ1-2	TRBV5-3	-	CASTPVGVGYGYTF	TGTGCCAGCACCCCGGTGGGGGTAGGCTATGGCTACACCTTC
-	TRBJ1-2	TRBV7-2	TRBD1	CASSPRQGIRMGGYTF	TGTGCCAGCAGCCCCCGACAGGGAATTCGGATGGGAGGCTACACCTTC
-	TRBJ2-5	TRBV28	TRBD2	CASTTLGTSGRWGGETQYF	TGTGCCAGCACCACACTCGGGACTAGCGGGAGGTGGGGTGGGGAGACCCAGTACTTC
-	TRBJ2-3	TRBV7-8	-	CASSFAHGLADTQYF	TGTGCCAGCAGCTTTGCCCACGGGCTTGCGGATACGCAGTATTTT
-	TRBJ2-3	TRBV5-1	TRBD2	CASSLVTLAGGSGKDTQYF	TGCGCCAGCAGCTTGGTTACCCTAGCGGGAGGTTCGGGAAAAGATACGCAGTATTTT
-	TRBJ1-5	TRBV18	TRBD1	CASSPTGSGQPQHF	TGTGCCAGCTCCCCGACAGGGTCGGGTCAGCCCCAGCATTTT
-	TRBJ2-1	TRBV4-2	-	CASNQETRNYNEQFF	TGTGCCAGCAACCAGGAAACTAGAAACTACAATGAGCAGTTCTTC
-	TRBJ2-1	TRBV19	-	CASSPQLYDEQFF	TGTGCCAGTAGTCCCCAGTTATACGATGAGCAGTTCTTC
-	TRBJ2-1	TRBV11-2	-	CASSLGARPSLYNEQFF	TGTGCCAGCAGCTTAGGGGCCAGACCGTCCCTCTACAATGAGCAGTTCTTC
-	TRBJ2-5	TRBV5-1	-	CASSLGGFIETQYF	TGCGCCAGCAGCTTGGGAGGGTTTATTGAGACCCAGTACTTC
-	TRBJ2-7	TRBV5-1	TRBD2	CASSPRSLAGGSQYF	TGCGCCAGCAGCCCACGTTCACTAGCGGGAGGATCACAGTACTTC
-	TRBJ1-6	TRBV2	TRBD1	CASKATGRVLYSPLHF	TGTGCCAGCAAAGCGACAGGGAGGGTTTTGTATTCACCCCTCCACTTT
-	TRBJ2-1	TRBV29-1	TRBD2	CSGKQRGSYNEQFF	TGCAGCGGGAAGCAGCGGGGATCCTACAATGAGCAGTTCTTC
-	TRBJ1-4	TRBV18	-	CASSPLAPGVNEKLFF	TGTGCCAGCTCACCACTTGCTCCAGGGGTTAATGAAAAACTGTTTTTT
-	TRBJ2-1	TRBV7-9	TRBD2	CASYYGLAAYNEQFF	TGTGCCAGCTACTACGGCCTAGCGGCTTACAATGAGCAGTTCTTC
-	TRBJ1-6	TRBV25-1	TRBD1	CASRARDRGNSPLHF	TGTGCCAGCAGGGCTAGGGACAGGGGTAATTCACCCCTCCACTTT
-	TRBJ1-1	TRBV9	-	CASSVGAGRTEAFF	TGTGCCAGCAGCGTAGGGGCGGGGCGCACTGAAGCTTTCTTT
-	TRBJ1-1	TRBV5-4	-	CASSYGQRKNTEAFF	TGTGCCAGCAGCTACGGACAGAGAAAGAACACTGAAGCTTTCTTT
-	TRBJ2-2	TRBV4-2	TRBD1	CASSPGQGVTGELFF	TGTGCCAGCAGCCCTGGACAGGGGGTTACCGGGGAGCTGTTTTTT
-	TRBJ2-1	TRBV28	TRBD2	CASKGLAGYNEQFF	TGTGCCAGCAAGGGGCTAGCGGGCTACAATGAGCAGTTCTTC
-	TRBJ2-7	TRBV7-9	-	CASSHGAYEQYF	TGTGCCAGCAGCCATGGTGCCTACGAGCAGTACTTC
-	TRBJ2-3	TRBV7-9	-	CASSLGWDTDTQYF	TGTGCCAGCAGCTTGGGCTGGGATACAGATACGCAGTATTTT
-	TRBJ2-3	TRBV29-1	-	CSVEPSTGTDTQYF	TGCAGCGTCGAGCCCTCGACAGGCACAGATACGCAGTATTTT